One and the same sample provided the 26 T cell receptor beta chains below, sequenced in a study of CD8 T cells in ankylosing spondylitis. These receptors have no known antigen. The study, taken as a whole, reports: Fewer than 10 highly homologous variants made up a TCR beta motif that seemed to typify ankylosing spondylitis blood.

TCRdb passed the 5' RACE reads through MiXCR, listing each CDR3 protein once. Among hundreds of thousands of distinct CDR3 sequences listed, 25% to 30% were seen once. The specimen sequenced was blood, either unsorted or a sorted T cell fraction (not recorded which). All receptors come from a male donor with ankylosing spondylitis.

This clonotype was seen more than once but under ten times. The chain uses TRBV5-1 and TRBJ2-1; D call uncertain. Germline V gene lookup returns CDR1 SGHRS and CDR2 YFSETQ. This CDR3 spans 15 amino acids. V lost 4 bases and J lost 10, with 21 bases in between. CDR3 sequence reads: CASSIGNSDSSEQFF. CDR3 sequence (DNA): TGCGCCAGCAGCATTGGTAACAGTGACTCTTCGGAGCAGTTCTTC.

This clonotype was found many times. The CDR3 DNA reads as TGTGCCAGCAGTTTAAGGTCACGGACGGTTGAAGCTTTCTTT. Translation: CASSLRSRTVEAFF. The rearrangement joins TRBV28 to TRBJ1-1; D gene ambiguous. The germline gives CDR1 MDHEN, CDR2 SYDVKM. The CDR3 totals 14 residues. The ends were cut back, 2 bases at V and 7 bases at J, with 14 bases in the middle.

This clonotype has more than one count but fewer than ten. The chain couples TRBV24-1 to TRBJ1-1; maybe TRBD1 (5 bases). The germline V and J ends were trimmed by 7 bases and 3 bases, with 11 bases remaining between them. Germline CDR1 and CDR2: KGHDR and SFDVKD. The CDR3 is made up of 13 amino acids. The CDR3 sequence is CATSPTDDTEAFF. As DNA, the CDR3 is TGTGCCACCAGCCCGACAGACGACACTGAAGCTTTCTTT.

This clonotype occurred many times. The chain recombines TRBV12-3 or TRBV12-4 with TRBJ2-7, with 10 bases that match TRBD1. The CDR3 spans 13 residues. V lost 6 bases to trimming and J lost 8 bases; unmatched junction nucleotides: 7. CDR3 sequence reads: CASRPGQGVQQYF. CDR3 sequence (DNA): TGTGCCAGCAGACCCGGACAGGGGGTTCAGCAGTACTTC.

The chain employs TRBV7-9 and TRBJ2-1; 8 bases match TRBD2. The CDR3 is 15 residues long. Germline CDR1 SEHNR, CDR2 FQNEAQ (reference sequence). The ends lost 1 base at V and 3 bases at J; junction bases unmatched: 2. The CDR3 sequence is CASSLGGGLYNEQFF. In DNA form, the CDR3 reads TGTGCCAGCAGCTTAGGCGGGGGGCTCTACAATGAGCAGTTCTTC. Variable domain in full (rest from reference TRBV7-9 and TRBJ2-1): DTGVSQNPRHKITKRGQNVTFRCDPISEHNRLYWYRQTLGQGPEFLTYFQNEAQLEKSRLLSDRFSAERPKGSFSTLEIQRTEQGDSAMYLCASSLGGGLYNEQFFGPGTRLTVL.

The chain links TRBV5-1 to TRBJ2-2; the D gene is possibly TRBD1 (6 bases). Looked up from germline, CDR1 is SGHRS and CDR2 is YFSETQ. This CDR3 has 15 residues. The V and J ends lost 4 bases and 3 bases respectively, with 13 bases between them. CDR3 nucleotide sequence: TGCGCCAGCAGCACAGGGACCGCCCACACCGGGGAGCTGTTTTTT. Translation gives CASSTGTAHTGELFF. Looking up the rest from reference TRBV5-1 and TRBJ2-2 gives the full variable domain: KAGVTQTPRYLIKTRGQQVTLSCSPISGHRSVSWYQQTPGQGLQFLFEYFSETQRNKGNFPGRFSGRQFSNSRSEMNVSTLELGDSALYLCASSTGTAHTGELFFGEGSRLTVL.

This clonotype was detected only a few times. V usage is TRBV7-2 and J usage is TRBJ2-3, with 7 bases fitting TRBD2. V shed 2 bases and J 8 bases; nucleotides not matched to a gene: 7. Germline CDR1 is SGHTA and CDR2 is FQGNSA. The CDR3 spans 14 residues. CDR3 region: CASSLRGGVGTQYF. CDR3 DNA sequence: TGTGCCAGCAGCTTACGCGGGGGAGTTGGTACGCAGTATTTT.

The chain joins TRBV4-2 to TRBJ2-2; 14 bases are a match to TRBD2. Germline V gives CDR1 LGHNA, CDR2 YNFKEQ. CDR3 size: 17 residues. With 4 bases clipped from V and 5 bases from J, the junction kept 6 bases outside the gene matches. The CDR3 DNA is TGTGCCAGCAGCCCCTCGGGACTAGCGGGAGTGACCGGGGAGCTGTTTTTT. Amino acid sequence: CASSPSGLAGVTGELFF.

This CDR3 reads CSARTGAEAFSPLHF. In nucleotides, the CDR3 is TGCAGTGCAAGGACGGGGGCAGAGGCCTTCTCACCCCTCCACTTT. The chain joins TRBV20-1 to TRBJ1-6, with D perhaps TRBD1 (6 bases). The CDR3 is 15 residues long. Germline assignment: CDR1 DFQATT and CDR2 SNEGSKA (reference sequence). Trimming pared 6 bases from V and 10 bases from J, leaving 22 bases between.

This clonotype came up a few times. V gene TRBV29-1 combines with J gene TRBJ2-1, with TRBD2 matching 7 bases. The CDR3 is made up of 11 amino acids. Germline CDR1 is SQVTM and CDR2 is ANQGSEA. Trimming took 6 bases from V and 13 from J; bases not matched to a gene: 9. The CDR3 region has the DNA TGCAGCGTATTTGGGGAGGGCCTCCAGTTCTTC. Translating gives CSVFGEGLQFF.

The chain combines TRBV7-2 with TRBJ1-2, with 7 bases fitting TRBD1. The CDR3 has 15 amino acids. Germline CDR1 SGHTA, CDR2 FQGNSA. Unmatched junction bases numbered 8, after V lost 5 bases and J lost 2 bases. The CDR3 nucleotides read TGTGCCAGCAGCAATTCACAGGGGCGGAACTATGGCTACACCTTC. Translated, it gives CASSNSQGRNYGYTF.

This clonotype appeared a few times. V is TRBV11-2 and J is TRBJ2-7; 7 bases agree with TRBD1. Unmatched junction bases numbered 7, after V lost 5 bases and J lost 3 bases. From germline, CDR1 is SGHAT and CDR2 FQNNGV. The CDR3 spans 14 residues. This CDR3 reads CASSRPGGGYEQYF. The CDR3, as DNA: TGTGCCAGCAGCCGTCCAGGGGGTGGCTACGAGCAGTACTTC.

A single count supports this clonotype. The rearrangement joins TRBV9 to TRBJ1-4, with D hard to call. This CDR3 comprises 11 residues. The germline CDR1 and CDR2 sequences are SGDLS and YYNGEE. V dropped 4 bases and J dropped 9 bases, with 7 bases sitting between them. CDR3 protein: CASSPRKKLFF. CDR3 bases: TGTGCCAGCAGCCCACGGAAAAAACTGTTTTTT.

This clonotype was counted a few times. J is TRBJ2-1 and V is TRBV2; TRBD1 is a possible D gene (6 bases). Trimming pared 0 bases from V and 4 bases from J, leaving 10 bases between. Germline V gene lookup returns CDR1 SNHLY and CDR2 FYNNEI. This CDR3 has 15 residues. In DNA, the CDR3 is TGTGCCAGCAGTGAAGCCCGAACAGGGTACAATGAGCAGTTCTTC. Translation gives CASSEARTGYNEQFF.

The chain carries TRBV29-1 and TRBJ2-1; D is perhaps TRBD1 (5 bases). V lost 4 bases and J 9 bases, leaving 16 bases between the germline ends. CDR3 length equals 13 residues. Germline assignment: CDR1 SQVTM and CDR2 ANQGSEA. The CDR3 loop is CSVGRGPTPEQFF. The CDR3 DNA is TGCAGCGTTGGAAGGGGCCCAACACCTGAGCAGTTCTTC.

This rearrangement joins TRBV7-8 to TRBJ1-3; 9 nucleotides align to TRBD1. J gave up 5 bases and V 5 bases, and 13 bases lay outside the gene matches. The CDR3 spans 17 residues. The germline V gene has CDR1 SGHVS and CDR2 FQNEAQ. The CDR3 loop reads CASSLRGADRGRNTIYF. In DNA form, the CDR3 reads TGTGCCAGCAGCCTCAGGGGTGCGGACAGGGGAAGAAACACCATATATTTT.

This clonotype was seen ten or more times. The rearrangement links TRBV12-3 or TRBV12-4 to TRBJ1-1; TRBD1 matches 8 bases. This CDR3 spans 16 amino acids. The trim removed 2 bases at V and 3 bases at J, leaving 8 bases unmatched. This CDR3 is CASSLIRGPKDTEAFF. CDR3 sequence (DNA): TGTGCCAGCAGTTTAATCAGGGGGCCAAAGGACACTGAAGCTTTCTTT.

The V and J genes are TRBV2 and TRBJ2-5; 7 bases are a match to TRBD2. CDR1 SNHLY and CDR2 FYNNEI come from the germline V gene. The CDR3 spans 13 residues. V lost 3 bases, J lost 4 bases, and 2 bases stayed unmatched. CDR3 coding DNA: TGTGCCAGCAGTGACGTAGCGGGAGAGACCCAGTACTTC. Translation gives CASSDVAGETQYF. Supplemented by reference TRBV2 and TRBJ2-5, the full variable domain reads EPEVTQTPSHQVTQMGQEVILRCVPISNHLYFYWYRQILGQKVEFLVSFYNNEISEKSEIFDDQFSVERPDGSNFTLKIRSTKLEDSAMYFCASSDVAGETQYFGPGTRLLVL.

The J gene is TRBJ2-7, the V gene TRBV7-9, with a weak D call TRBD2 (6 bases). CDR3 length equals 14 residues. Per germline, CDR1 SEHNR and CDR2 FQNEAQ (reference sequence). Trimming removed 8 bases at V and 2 bases at J, with 16 bases between. The CDR3 coding sequence is TGTGCCAGCGCAATGTCGGGGAGGACCTACGAGCAGTACTTC. Its translation: CASAMSGRTYEQYF.

V and J are TRBV20-1 and TRBJ2-3; D is ambiguous. This CDR3 region has 14 residues. Germline CDR1 is DFQATT and CDR2 is SNEGSKA (reference sequence). V lost 3 bases to trimming and J lost 1 base, with 11 bases between them. For the CDR3, the DNA is TGCAGTGCTAGGGTGCGGCTAGGCACAGATACGCAGTATTTT. This gives the protein CSARVRLGTDTQYF.

The chain is built from TRBV12-3 or TRBV12-4 and TRBJ2-6; D remains unclear. The ends were cut back, 8 bases at V and 4 bases at J, with 12 bases in the middle. This CDR3 comprises 14 residues. The CDR3 DNA is TGTGCCAGCCCTGGAGAGTGGGGGGCCAACGTCCTGACTTTC. Translated, it gives CASPGEWGANVLTF.

This clonotype showed up just a few times. The chain joins TRBV6-1 to TRBJ1-2; D uncertain. The CDR3 is 15 residues long. In germline, CDR1 is MNHNS, CDR2 SASEGT. V lost 2 bases and J lost 3, with 13 bases in between. The CDR3 bases are TGTGCCAGCAGTGAACCGGGGTGGAAGGACTATGGCTACACCTTC. Amino acids: CASSEPGWKDYGYTF.

The chain carries TRBV10-3 and TRBJ2-7, with 8 bases that match TRBD1. Germline V gene sequence: CDR1 ENHRY, CDR2 SYGVKD. The CDR3 loop spans 15 amino acids. V was clipped by 6 bases and J by 2 bases; unmatched bases: 9. Here the CDR3 reads CAIRGGQGSTYEQYF. CDR3 DNA: TGTGCCATCAGGGGAGGACAGGGAAGTACCTACGAGCAGTACTTC.

Comments on this clonotype: The junction differs from germline at one of its ends, possibly a read error. This sequence joins TRBV6-2 or TRBV6-3 and TRBJ1-3; D is unclear. This CDR3 is built from 14 residues. Germline CDR1 MNHEY, CDR2 SVGEGT. The CDR3 nucleotides are TGTGCCAGCAGTTACGGCCCTTCTGGAAACACCATATACTTT. Encoded protein: CASSYGPSGNTIYF.

This clonotype was counted only a few times. The V gene is TRBV5-1, the J gene TRBJ2-5, with 7 bases that match TRBD1. Germline CDR1 is SGHRS and CDR2 is YFSETQ. This CDR3 has 14 amino acids. The ends lost 4 bases at V and 1 base at J; junction bases unmatched: 4. For the CDR3, the DNA is TGCGCCAGCAGCGTGACAGGGTTCCAAGAGACCCAGTACTTC. Translation gives CASSVTGFQETQYF.

This clonotype was observed a few times. The rearrangement links TRBV20-1 to TRBJ2-2; maybe TRBD2 (6 bases). The V gene's germline CDR1 is DFQATT and CDR2 SNEGSKA (reference sequence). Trimming left V 2 bases short and J 2 bases short, with 12 bases between. The CDR3 spans 15 residues. CDR3 DNA sequence: TGCAGTGCTAGACCTCCCGGGAGTAACACCGGGGAGCTGTTTTTT. It codes for CSARPPGSNTGELFF.